Each of the 31 T cell receptor beta chains below was sequenced from the same sample in a study of T cells in Graves' hyperthyroidism and ophthalmopathy. Amplification yielded TCR beta CDR3 regions, with RNA transcripts as the source. Primed by the HTBI set, a first-round RT-PCR was run on the TCR CDR3. TCRdb independently ran MiXCR on the multiplex PCR reads; one entry per CDR3 protein. The repertoire holds about 520,000 distinct CDR3 sequences, with around 24% as singletons. Input material: blood. The receptors were gathered from a young woman with Graves' ophthalmopathy.

This chain uses TRBV7-2 with TRBJ2-7; D is undetermined. The CDR3 spans 14 residues. Trimming took off 2 bases at V and 2 bases at J, with 10 bases between the two ends. Germline CDR1 and CDR2: SGHTA and FQGNSA. CDR3 sequence: CASSLRTATYEQYF. The CDR3, as DNA: TGTGCCAGCAGCTTAAGGACGGCTACCTACGAGCAGTACTTC.

This clonotype was found many times. The chain recombines TRBV7-2 with TRBJ1-2; 11 bases fit TRBD1. The CDR3 extends over 15 amino acids. The J segment lost 4 bases and the V segment lost 4 bases, leaving 5 bases of the junction unmatched. Per the germline V gene, CDR1 is SGHTA and CDR2 is FQGNSA. CDR3 DNA sequence: TGTGCCAGCAGCTCTGGACAGGGGGCGATCTATGGCTACACCTTC. This translates into CASSSGQGAIYGYTF.

This clonotype was found many times. The chain recombines TRBV12-3 or TRBV12-4 with TRBJ1-1; D is unclear. The CDR3 is 16 residues long. V was clipped by 1 base and J by 1 base, with 13 bases between them. The CDR3 nucleotides are TGTGCCAGCAGTTTAGACCGGGGTTCTGGGAACACTGAAGCTTTCTTT. It is translated as CASSLDRGSGNTEAFF.

A remark on this clonotype: A much larger clonotype is one base distant, so this may be a read error. The chain uses TRBV5-8 and TRBJ2-5; 9 nucleotides align to TRBD2. Per germline, CDR1 SGHTS and CDR2 YDEGEE. This CDR3 comprises 11 residues. For the CDR3, the DNA is TGTGCCAGCGAGCGGGGGGAGACCCGGTACTTC. Residues: CASERGETRYF.

This rearrangement joins TRBV7-2 to TRBJ1-2; D not resolved. Per germline, CDR1 SGHTA and CDR2 FQGNSA. V was trimmed by 8 bases and J by 4 bases, leaving 14 bases between them. This CDR3 region has 13 residues. DNA of the CDR3: TGTGCCAGCTCCGATGGAGTAGGCTATGGCTACACCTTC. As protein: CASSDGVGYGYTF.

The chain links TRBV9 to TRBJ2-2; tentative D call: TRBD2 (5 bases). Trimming left V 3 bases short and J 1 base short, with 13 bases between. Germline V gene sequence: CDR1 SGDLS, CDR2 YYNGEE. CDR3 size: 16 residues. CDR3 nucleotides: TGTGCCAGCAGCGCTCGAAGAGGGCTGAACACCGGGGAGCTGTTTTTT. Its translation: CASSARRGLNTGELFF.

This clonotype was seen only a few times. V gene TRBV20-1 combines with J gene TRBJ2-7, with D unresolved. The V end was cut by 0 bases, the J end by 4 bases, with 7 bases between. This CDR3 comprises 12 residues. Germline V gene sequence: CDR1 DFQATT, CDR2 SNEGSKA (reference sequence). This CDR3 is CSARDTSYEQYF. The CDR3 region has the DNA TGCAGTGCTAGAGATACCAGTTACGAGCAGTACTTC.

The chain employs TRBV6-5 and TRBJ1-5, with D hard to call. The CDR3 spans 14 residues. Germline V gene data show CDR1 as MNHEY and CDR2 as SVGAGI. The V gene lost 2 bases and the J gene lost 0 bases, with 5 bases spanning the gap. CDR3 sequence reads: CASSYENSNQPQHF. Here the CDR3 DNA reads TGTGCCAGCAGTTACGAGAATAGCAATCAGCCCCAGCATTTT.

This clonotype was counted many times. The junction departs from germline at one end; a sequencing error may be responsible. V usage is TRBV6-5 and J usage is TRBJ2-6, with TRBD1 as a possible D gene (5 bases). CDR1 is MNHEY, CDR2 SVGAGI, per germline. The CDR3 has 15 amino acids. The CDR3 nucleotides are TGTGCCAGCAGTTCCGGATACTCTGGGGCCAACGTCCTGGCTTTC. Translating it yields CASSSGYSGANVLAF.

This clonotype came up many times. The CDR3 loop reads CASSSTIRTSGTEAFF. The CDR3 coding sequence is TGTGCCAGCAGTTCCACCATCCGGACATCTGGCACTGAAGCTTTCTTT. The chain employs TRBV12-3 or TRBV12-4 and TRBJ1-1; a weak D match, TRBD1 (5 bases). V was shortened by 4 bases and J by 4 bases, with 19 bases between the two germline ends. The CDR3 length is 16 residues.

This clonotype was counted many times. This sequence joins TRBV20-1 and TRBJ2-7, with 9 bases matching TRBD2. CDR1 is DFQATT, CDR2 SNEGSKA, per germline (reference sequence). Trimming at V came to 3 bases and at J to 4 bases, leaving 4 bases not matched to a gene. The CDR3 totals 13 residues. For the CDR3, the DNA is TGCAGTGCTAGGCTAGCGGGGTCGTACGAGCAGTACTTC. Amino acid sequence: CSARLAGSYEQYF.

The rearrangement joins TRBV24-1 to TRBJ1-1, with 8 positions matching TRBD1. The CDR3 has 15 residues. CDR1 is KGHDR, CDR2 SFDVKD, per germline. Losses at the gene ends were 5 bases for V and 2 bases for J; bases not matched to a gene: 6. Written as DNA, the CDR3 is TGTGCCACCAGTGGATTGGGACAGGACAACACTGAAGCTTTCTTT. Its translation is CATSGLGQDNTEAFF.

The V gene is TRBV9, the J gene TRBJ2-5; D possibly matches TRBD1 or TRBD2 (6 bases each). The germline gives CDR1 SGDLS, CDR2 YYNGEE. The CDR3 is 16 amino acids. The V end lost 4 bases, the J end lost 4 bases, and 20 bases lay between the germline ends. The CDR3 loop reads CASSLHLGGLGETQYF. Here the CDR3 DNA reads TGTGCCAGCAGCCTCCACCTCGGGGGCCTGGGAGAGACCCAGTACTTC.

This clonotype has a count of ten or more. This rearrangement joins TRBV11-2 to TRBJ1-3; 9 bases line up with TRBD1. Germline trimming cut 0 bases from V and 5 bases from J; bases unmatched to any gene: 8. CDR3 length equals 17 residues. Germline lookup yields CDR1 SGHAT and CDR2 FQNNGV. The CDR3 coding sequence is TGTGCCAGCAGCTTAGAGGGGACAGGGCTAGGAAGAAACACCATATATTTT. It codes for CASSLEGTGLGRNTIYF.

This clonotype was detected many times. The chain combines TRBV12-5 with TRBJ1-3; no clear D. Germline-derived CDR1 and CDR2 are LGHNT and FRNRAP. Trimming shortened V by 3 bases and J by 0 bases, and 6 bases separated the two germline ends. The CDR3 is 14 residues long. The CDR3 loop reads CASGLGSSGNTIYF. Here the CDR3 DNA reads TGTGCTAGTGGTTTAGGCAGCTCTGGAAACACCATATATTTT.

This sequence joins TRBV18 and TRBJ1-5, with D possibly being TRBD1 (6 bases). V dropped 6 bases and J dropped 7 bases, with 22 bases sitting between them. The germline V gene encodes CDR1 KGHSH and CDR2 LQKENI. The CDR3 runs 16 residues. CDR3 sequence: CASSRSQGSGAQPQHF. The CDR3 DNA reads as TGTGCCAGCTCCCGAAGCCAGGGTTCGGGGGCGCAGCCCCAGCATTTT.

This clonotype was observed a few times. V gene TRBV5-5 combines with J gene TRBJ2-7; maybe TRBD2 (6 bases). Germline lookup yields CDR1 SGHKS and CDR2 YYEKEE (reference sequence). With 3 bases removed from V and 7 bases from J, the gap between germline ends came to 17 bases. CDR3 size: 14 residues. In DNA form, the CDR3 reads TGTGCCAGCAGCTCGACACTGTCGGCGGGAGAGCAGTACTTC. Translating it yields CASSSTLSAGEQYF.

This clonotype was seen many times. The junction shows a germline mismatch at one end, possibly a read error. The chain recombines TRBV29-1 with TRBJ1-2, with D unresolved. The CDR3 runs 12 residues. From germline, CDR1 is SQVTM and CDR2 ANQGSEA. CDR3 sequence: CSVESRNYGYTF. The CDR3 coding sequence is TGTAGCGTTGAATCCCGAAACTATGGCTACACCTTC.

The V gene is TRBV12-3 or TRBV12-4, the J gene TRBJ2-5; tentative D call: TRBD2 (6 bases). The CDR3 runs 14 residues. The V end lost 6 bases, the J end lost 0 bases, and 11 bases lay between the germline ends. This chain's CDR3 is CASRAGRDQETQYF. The CDR3 coding sequence is TGTGCCAGCAGGGCGGGGCGGGACCAAGAGACCCAGTACTTC.

As concerns this clonotype: A much bigger clone sits one base away, suggesting this may be a read error. The chain combines TRBV7-8 with TRBJ2-7; 8 bases line up with TRBD2. The V gene's germline CDR1 is SGHVS and CDR2 FQNEAQ. Germline trimming cut 2 bases from V and 2 bases from J; bases unmatched to any gene: 2. There are 14 residues in the CDR3. Here the CDR3 DNA reads TGTGCCAGCAGCTTAAACGGGAGGGCCTACGAGCAGTACTTC. Translated, it gives CASSLNGRAYEQYF. The full variable domain, with the rest looked up from reference TRBV7-8 and TRBJ2-7, is GAGVSQSPRYKVAKRGQDVALRCDPISGHVSLFWYQQALGQGPEFLTYFQNEAQLDKSGLPSDRFFAERPEGSVSTLKIQRTQQEDSAVYLCASSLNGRAYEQYFGPGTRLTVT.

Here the CDR3 reads CASSFRQGGTGELFF. In DNA form, the CDR3 reads TGTGCCAGCAGTTTCAGACAGGGAGGGACCGGGGAGCTGTTTTTT. V is TRBV12-3 or TRBV12-4 and J is TRBJ2-2; possibly TRBD1 or TRBD2 for D (7 bases each). The CDR3 is 15 amino acids. Trimming cost V 3 bases and J 5 bases, with 13 bases left between them.

This clonotype was detected ten times or more. V usage is TRBV6-5 and J usage is TRBJ2-5; 7 bases line up with TRBD2. The CDR3 covers 16 residues. The germline gives CDR1 MNHEY, CDR2 SVGAGI. V shed 7 bases, J shed 5 bases, and the junction held 16 bases outside the gene matches. CDR3 DNA sequence: TGTGCCAGCACCCCGGTGGGGGGGACTGGGGAGGAGACCCAGTACTTC. Encoded protein: CASTPVGGTGEETQYF.

This clonotype was observed many times. The chain joins TRBV9 to TRBJ1-3; D not resolved. CDR3 length: 13 residues. The germline CDR1 and CDR2 sequences are SGDLS and YYNGEE. V lost 0 bases and J lost 1, with 2 bases in between. The CDR3 nucleotides are TGTGCCAGCAGCGTAGGGTCTGGAAACACCATATATTTT. This gives the protein CASSVGSGNTIYF.

This clonotype was seen more than once but under ten times. This chain joins TRBV9 and TRBJ2-5; 8 bases map to TRBD2. V lost 2 bases to trimming and J lost 5 bases; unmatched junction nucleotides: 5. The CDR3 runs 14 residues. The germline CDR1 and CDR2 sequences are SGDLS and YYNGEE. The CDR3 DNA reads TGTGCCAGCAGCGTTCGGGGGGGTTGGGAGACCCAGTACTTC. Translating it yields CASSVRGGWETQYF.

The chain has TRBV19 and TRBJ1-1; a weak D match, TRBD1 (6 bases). In germline, CDR1 is LNHDA, CDR2 SQIVND (reference sequence). V dropped 8 bases and J dropped 4 bases, with 11 bases sitting between them. The CDR3 length is 12 residues. The CDR3 here is CASLQGFTEAFF. Written as DNA, the CDR3 is TGTGCCAGTCTACAGGGTTTCACTGAAGCTTTCTTT.

At least ten counts were recorded for this clonotype. The rearrangement uses TRBV12-3 or TRBV12-4 and TRBJ1-1; D is unclear. V gave up 1 base and J gave up 2 bases, with 17 bases separating them. CDR3 length: 17 amino acids. The DNA for the CDR3 is TGTGCCAGCAGTTTAGGCCCGTCTAGGGAGGAAAACACTGAAGCTTTCTTT. Its translation is CASSLGPSREENTEAFF.

Turning to this clonotype: This could be a read error, since a much larger clone is one nucleotide away. The chain uses TRBV6-2 or TRBV6-3 and TRBJ2-2, with 13 bases fitting TRBD2. Germline V gives CDR1 MNHEY, CDR2 SVGEGT. The CDR3 runs 17 residues. CDR3 protein: CASRKLAGGPITRELFF. The CDR3 region has the DNA TGTGCCAGCAGAAAACTAGCGGGGGGGCCGATCACCAGGGAGCTGTTTTTT.

The genes are TRBV20-1 and TRBJ2-5; 9 nucleotides align to TRBD2. This CDR3 region has 14 residues. Germline lookup yields CDR1 DFQATT and CDR2 SNEGSKA (reference sequence). The J segment lost 2 bases and the V segment lost 6 bases, leaving 7 bases of the junction unmatched. This CDR3 reads CSATSGLPQETQYF. In DNA, the CDR3 is TGCAGTGCCACTAGCGGGCTACCTCAAGAGACCCAGTACTTC.

Ten or more counts support this clonotype. This rearrangement joins TRBV20-1 to TRBJ2-5; D is perhaps TRBD1 (6 bases). The length of the CDR3 is 13 residues. CDR1 and CDR2 from the germline V gene are DFQATT and SNEGSKA (reference sequence). The V gene lost 5 bases and the J gene lost 3 bases, with 13 bases spanning the gap. The CDR3 bases are TGCAGTGCTGACCGGGACACCAAAGAGACCCAGTACTTC. Residues: CSADRDTKETQYF.

In this sample, this clonotype turned up many times. The chain has TRBV14 and TRBJ2-7, with D uncertain. The CDR3 extends over 15 amino acids. V gave up 1 base and J gave up 3 bases, with 13 bases separating them. From germline, CDR1 is SGHDN and CDR2 FVKESK. The CDR3 DNA follows: TGTGCCAGCAGCCAAGCTTTGGCGCAGAGCTACGAGCAGTACTTC. It yields the protein CASSQALAQSYEQYF.

This clonotype has a handful of counts. DNA for the CDR3: TGTGCCACCAGCAGAGATCGGGCAGTCTCCTACGAGCAGTACTTC. Its protein product is CATSRDRAVSYEQYF. The rearrangement joins TRBV15 to TRBJ2-7; D uncertain. This CDR3 is built from 15 residues. Germline CDR1 and CDR2: LNHNV and YYDKDF (reference sequence). V was clipped by 0 bases and J by 0 bases, with 9 bases between them.